The 3 T cell receptor beta chains reported below all come from one sample, sequenced in a study of Ad26.COV2.S vaccination and SARS-CoV-2 variants. The data were produced by immunoSEQ multiplex PCR, yet TCRdb's version contains in-frame clones alone and is incomplete. The table has 380,000 or so clones, around four fifths seen once. Treatment: about 20 received Ad26.COV2.S at low or high dose, single or two shots; roughly five received placebo; per-sample allocation not given. Each sample was drawn 63 days after the first injection (of vaccine or placebo). The source material was peripheral blood, sampled in a trial of Ad26.COV2.S vaccine versus placebo. The receptors stem from a person between 18 and 59 years old who received the Ad26.COV2.S COVID-19 vaccine or a placebo.

The chain carries TRBV5-4 and TRBJ1-1; D uncertain. The V gene's germline CDR1 is SGHNT and CDR2 YYREEE (reference sequence). The CDR3 length is 13 residues. Trimming stripped 3 bases from V and 3 bases from J, with 9 bases between. CDR3 region: CASSSRGYTEAFF. As DNA, the CDR3 is TGTGCCAGCAGCTCCAGAGGATACACTGAAGCTTTCTTT.

The chain employs TRBV5-6 and TRBJ2-2, with TRBD2 identical over 9 bases. V lost 2 bases to trimming and J lost 4 bases; unmatched junction nucleotides: 6. The CDR3 sequence is 16 residues long. Germline assignment: CDR1 SGHDT and CDR2 YYEEEE. The CDR3 nucleotides read TGTGCCAGCAGCTTCCTGACTAGCGGACTCACCGGGGAGCTGTTTTTT. Translating gives CASSFLTSGLTGELFF. The full variable domain, its missing parts supplied by reference TRBV5-6 and TRBJ2-2, is DAGVTQSPTHLIKTRGQQVTLRCSPKSGHDTVSWYQQALGQGPQFIFQYYEEEERQRGNFPDRFSGHQFPNYSSELNVNALLLGDSALYLCASSFLTSGLTGELFFGEGSRLTVL.

The gene calls are TRBV5-1 and TRBJ2-1; 12 bases match TRBD2. V lost 5 bases and J lost 7; bases outside the gene matches: 4. CDR1 and CDR2 (germline): SGHRS, YFSETQ. The CDR3 is 14 residues long. The CDR3 sequence is CASRPLAGGNEQFF. CDR3 bases: TGCGCCAGCAGGCCACTAGCGGGAGGTAATGAGCAGTTCTTC.